Listed here are 16 T cell receptor beta chains from one sample, sequenced in a study of T cells in Graves' hyperthyroidism and ophthalmopathy. There were TCR beta CDR3 regions amplified from RNA transcripts. HTBI primers were employed in a first-round RT-PCR of the TCR CDR3. TCRdb re-called the multiplex PCR reads with MiXCR, one entry per CDR3 protein. The data show a few hundred thousand distinct CDR3 sequences, 15% seen once. The sequenced material came from blood. The receptors stem from a woman aged 25 to 45 with Graves' hyperthyroidism.

This clonotype has just a few counts. The rearrangement joins TRBV11-2 to TRBJ2-7; D is unclear. Germline loops: CDR1 SGHAT, CDR2 FQNNGV. Trimming stripped 0 bases from V and 6 bases from J, with 15 bases between. The CDR3 extends over 15 amino acids. CDR3 nucleotides: TGTGCCAGCAGCTTAGAGCGTGGGATGAGGATCGAGCAGTACTTC. This translates into CASSLERGMRIEQYF.

This clonotype occurred many times. The V and J genes are TRBV3-1 and TRBJ2-1; unclear D gene. Germline CDR1 reads LGHDT; CDR2 reads YNNKEL (reference sequence). This CDR3 comprises 12 residues. The V end lost 7 bases, the J end lost 6 bases, and 10 bases lay between the germline ends. This CDR3 is CASTRGSNEQFF. The CDR3 DNA reads TGTGCCAGCACCCGAGGTTCCAATGAGCAGTTCTTC.

The chain recombines TRBV3-1 with TRBJ2-7; D ambiguous. The CDR3 contains 14 residues. Trimming left V 2 bases short and J 4 bases short, with 12 bases between. Germline CDR1 reads LGHDT; CDR2 reads YNNKEL (reference sequence). Here the CDR3 reads CASSQPGRIYEQYF. The CDR3 DNA follows: TGTGCCAGCAGCCAACCAGGACGGATATACGAGCAGTACTTC.

J is TRBJ1-1 and V is TRBV9, with D tentatively TRBD1 (6 bases). CDR3 size: 14 residues. Trimming left V 6 bases short and J 6 bases short, with 18 bases between. Germline values: CDR1 SGDLS, CDR2 YYNGEE. The CDR3 coding sequence is TGTGCCAGCACACCCTTGGGGACAACGTCTGAAGCTTTCTTT. It encodes CASTPLGTTSEAFF.

This clonotype was seen more than once but under ten times. The rearrangement uses TRBV11-2 and TRBJ2-7, with D perhaps TRBD1 (7 bases). The CDR3 extends over 15 amino acids. The germline V gene encodes CDR1 SGHAT and CDR2 FQNNGV. Between the trimmed V and J ends, which lost 0 bases and 3 bases, there was a span of 12 bases. The CDR3 here is CASSLDRQGGYEQYF. As DNA, the CDR3 is TGTGCCAGCAGCTTAGATCGGCAGGGGGGCTACGAGCAGTACTTC.

V usage is TRBV11-2 and J usage is TRBJ2-1, with 9 bases fitting TRBD2. The CDR3 is 15 amino acids. Germline V lookup: CDR1 SGHAT, CDR2 FQNNGV. J gave up 10 bases and V 1 base, and 8 bases lay outside the gene matches. CDR3 DNA: TGTGCCAGCAGCTTAGGCCTAGCGGGAATCGCGGAGCAGTTCTTC. Its protein is CASSLGLAGIAEQFF.

This clonotype was seen at least ten times. The chain has TRBV24-1 and TRBJ2-1; 9 bases match TRBD2. The V segment lost 5 bases and the J segment 4 bases; nucleotides outside the gene matches: 14. Germline loops: CDR1 KGHDR, CDR2 SFDVKD. The CDR3 runs to 18 residues. CDR3 sequence reads: CATSVNSASGVVYNEQFF. In nucleotides, the CDR3 is TGTGCCACCAGTGTCAACTCGGCTAGCGGGGTCGTATACAATGAGCAGTTCTTC.

This clonotype was observed many times. The V and J genes are TRBV18 and TRBJ2-5, with a possible D match to TRBD2 (7 bases). V was clipped by 4 bases and J by 5 bases, with 14 bases between them. Germline V gene sequence: CDR1 KGHSH, CDR2 LQKENI. The CDR3 consists of 14 residues. In DNA, the CDR3 is TGTGCCAGCTCACTCTTACAGGGAGGGGAGACCCAGTACTTC. This encodes CASSLLQGGETQYF.

This clonotype came up a few times. This chain uses TRBV7-9 with TRBJ2-2, with unresolved D. V lost 5 bases, J lost 3 bases, and 16 bases lay in between. The CDR3 is 16 amino acids. The germline gives CDR1 SEHNR, CDR2 FQNEAQ (reference sequence). The CDR3 region is CASSPGPGRDTGELFF. The CDR3 region has the DNA TGTGCCAGCAGCCCAGGCCCGGGCAGAGACACCGGGGAGCTGTTTTTT.

V usage is TRBV29-1 and J usage is TRBJ2-7; 13 nucleotides align to TRBD2. The CDR3 sequence is 17 residues long. After removal of 5 bases from V and 2 bases from J, the junction contained 12 bases not matched to a gene. The germline V gene has CDR1 SQVTM and CDR2 ANQGSEA. The CDR3 nucleotides are TGCAGCGTTACCGGGACTAGCGGGACTCACCGGGCCTACGAGCAGTACTTC. Encoded protein: CSVTGTSGTHRAYEQYF.

This clonotype was detected ten times or more. The chain couples TRBV11-2 to TRBJ1-1; no clear D. The CDR3 is 17 amino acids. Germline V gene sequence: CDR1 SGHAT, CDR2 FQNNGV. Trimming removed 0 bases from V and 2 bases from J, with 16 bases in between. The CDR3, as DNA: TGTGCCAGCAGCTTAGATTCTGGCCGACGAGCAAACACTGAAGCTTTCTTT. As protein: CASSLDSGRRANTEAFF.

The sample holds many counts of this clonotype. The rearrangement links TRBV6-1 to TRBJ2-7, with D perhaps TRBD1 (6 bases). Germline values: CDR1 MNHNS, CDR2 SASEGT. This CDR3 comprises 15 residues. The V end lost 2 bases, the J end lost 2 bases, and 13 bases lay between the germline ends. The CDR3 region is CASSEIGTKPYEQYF. The DNA of the CDR3 is TGTGCCAGCAGTGAAATAGGGACAAAACCCTACGAGCAGTACTTC.

This clonotype occurred many times. It is unclear where the CDR3 begins or ends on the DNA, so no DNA is shown, and the CDR3 is as TCRdb lists it. The chain employs TRBV20-1 and TRBJ2-5; TRBD1, as called in the table, went unchecked against the DNA. The CDR3 spans 14 residues, counting both ends. Germline values: CDR1 DFQATT, CDR2 SNEGSKA (reference sequence). CDR3 residues: CSASFGPGLETQYF.

Ten or more counts support this clonotype. V is TRBV29-1 and J is TRBJ2-7, with 8 bases that match TRBD2. Germline V lookup: CDR1 SQVTM, CDR2 ANQGSEA. The trim removed 3 bases at V and 2 bases at J, leaving 9 bases unmatched. The CDR3 is 15 amino acids. CDR3 amino acids: CSVEIAGGPTYEQYF. The CDR3 nucleotides are TGCAGCGTTGAGATTGCGGGAGGCCCTACCTACGAGCAGTACTTC.

This clonotype was found many times. V and J are TRBV11-2 and TRBJ2-5; D uncertain. V lost 0 bases and J 1 base, leaving 6 bases between the germline ends. Germline V lookup: CDR1 SGHAT, CDR2 FQNNGV. The CDR3 has 14 residues. The CDR3 loop is CASSLEPVQETQYF. CDR3 sequence (DNA): TGTGCCAGCAGCTTAGAGCCCGTCCAAGAGACCCAGTACTTC.

This clonotype has only a few counts. The rearrangement links TRBV5-1 to TRBJ2-3; 11 nucleotides line up with TRBD2. CDR1 is SGHRS, CDR2 YFSETQ, per germline. CDR3 length: 16 residues. V shed 4 bases, J shed 5 bases, and the junction held 9 bases outside the gene matches. The CDR3 DNA follows: TGCGCCAGCAGCCAGGCGATACTAGCGGGGGTAGATACGCAGTATTTT. Amino acids: CASSQAILAGVDTQYF.